This T cell receptor (beta chain) emerged from a study of OX40 agonist ivuxolimab in advanced cancers. About the study: Participants averaged approximately 61 years of age (range roughly 23 to 85) and were around 80% male.

The CDR3 runs 19 residues. CDR1 and CDR2 (germline): MNHNS, SASEGT. The junction had 13 bases not matched to a gene; V was cut back by 0 bases and J by 5 bases. This table comes from immunoSEQ multiplex PCR, and its TCRdb copy is limited to in-frame clones, with some not included. The sample lists 71,000 or so clones, more than 75% occurring once. This clone has just one count. The TCR comes from an adult with an advanced solid tumor such as melanoma, head and neck, liver or kidney cancer. This sequence joins TRBV6-1 and TRBJ2-2, with 9 bases aligning to TRBD2. Specimen: CD4+ or CD8+ T cells sorted from blood, collected in a trial of the OX40 agonist ivuxolimab. As DNA, the CDR3 is TGTGCCAGCAGTGAAGCAGGCCGTTTAGCGGGAGTACGAACCGGGGAGCTGTTTTTT. This encodes CASSEAGRLAGVRTGELFF.